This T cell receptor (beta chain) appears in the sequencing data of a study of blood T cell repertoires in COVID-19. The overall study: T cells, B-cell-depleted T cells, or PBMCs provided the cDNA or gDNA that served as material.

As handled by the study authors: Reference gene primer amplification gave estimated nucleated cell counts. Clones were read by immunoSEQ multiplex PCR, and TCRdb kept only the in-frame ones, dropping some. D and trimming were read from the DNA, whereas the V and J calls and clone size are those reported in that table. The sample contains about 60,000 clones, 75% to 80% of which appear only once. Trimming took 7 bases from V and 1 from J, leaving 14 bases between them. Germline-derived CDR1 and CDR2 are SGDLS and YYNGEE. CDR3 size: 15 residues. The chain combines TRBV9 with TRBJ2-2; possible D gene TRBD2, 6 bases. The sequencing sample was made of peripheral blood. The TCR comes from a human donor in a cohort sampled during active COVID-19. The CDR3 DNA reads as TGTGCCAGCCAAGGTGGGCGGGGGAACACCGGGGAGCTGTTTTTT. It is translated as CASQGGRGNTGELFF.